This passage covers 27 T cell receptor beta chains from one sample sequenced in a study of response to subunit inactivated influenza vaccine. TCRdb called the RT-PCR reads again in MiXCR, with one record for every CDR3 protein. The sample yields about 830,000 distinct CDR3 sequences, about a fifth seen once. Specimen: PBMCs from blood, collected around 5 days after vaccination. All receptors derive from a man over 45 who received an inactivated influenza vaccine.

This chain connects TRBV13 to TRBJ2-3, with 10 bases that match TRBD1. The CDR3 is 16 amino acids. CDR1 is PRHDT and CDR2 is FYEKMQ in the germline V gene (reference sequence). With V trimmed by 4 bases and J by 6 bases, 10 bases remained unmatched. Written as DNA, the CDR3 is TGTGCCAGCAGCTACCGGGACAGGGGACCCCCGGATACGCAGTATTTT. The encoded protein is CASSYRDRGPPDTQYF.

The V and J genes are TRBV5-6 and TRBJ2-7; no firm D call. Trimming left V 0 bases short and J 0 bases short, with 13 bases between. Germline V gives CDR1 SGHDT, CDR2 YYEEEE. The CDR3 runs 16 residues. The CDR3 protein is CASSLVMGSDSYEQYF. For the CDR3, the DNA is TGTGCCAGCAGCTTGGTCATGGGCAGCGACTCCTACGAGCAGTACTTC.

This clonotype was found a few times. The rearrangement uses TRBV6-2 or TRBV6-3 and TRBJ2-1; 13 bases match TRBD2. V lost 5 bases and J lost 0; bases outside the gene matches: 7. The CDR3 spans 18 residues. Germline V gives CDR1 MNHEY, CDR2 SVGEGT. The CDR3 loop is CASSPLAGGPGSYNEQFF. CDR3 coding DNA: TGTGCCAGCAGTCCACTAGCGGGGGGGCCGGGCTCCTACAATGAGCAGTTCTTC.

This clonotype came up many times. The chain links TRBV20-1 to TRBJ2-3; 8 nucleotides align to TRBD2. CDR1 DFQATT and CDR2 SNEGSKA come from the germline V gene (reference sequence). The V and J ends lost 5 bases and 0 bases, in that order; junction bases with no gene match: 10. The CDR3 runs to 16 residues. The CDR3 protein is CSAQTAERGSTDTQYF. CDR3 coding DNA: TGCAGTGCTCAAACTGCCGAGCGGGGGAGCACAGATACGCAGTATTTT.

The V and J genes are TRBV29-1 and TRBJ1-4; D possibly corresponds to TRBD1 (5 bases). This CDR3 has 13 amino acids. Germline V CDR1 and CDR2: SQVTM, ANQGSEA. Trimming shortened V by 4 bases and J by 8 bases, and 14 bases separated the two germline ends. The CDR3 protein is CSVATDAREKLFF. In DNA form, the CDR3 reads TGCAGCGTTGCGACAGACGCGAGGGAAAAACTGTTTTTT.

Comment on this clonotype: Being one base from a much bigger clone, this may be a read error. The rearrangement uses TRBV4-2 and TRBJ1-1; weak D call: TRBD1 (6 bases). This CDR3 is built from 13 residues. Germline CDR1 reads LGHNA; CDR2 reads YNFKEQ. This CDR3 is CASGQVGAAEAFF. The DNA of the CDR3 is TGTGCCAGCGGCCAAGTGGGGGCGGCTGAAGCTTTCTTT.

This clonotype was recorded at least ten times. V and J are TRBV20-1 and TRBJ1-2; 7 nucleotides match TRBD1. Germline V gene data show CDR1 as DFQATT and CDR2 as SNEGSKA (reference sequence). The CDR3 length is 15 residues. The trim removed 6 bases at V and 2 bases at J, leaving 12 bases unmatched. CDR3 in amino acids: CSARPGTVLNYGYTF. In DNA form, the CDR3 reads TGCAGTGCCAGACCCGGGACAGTACTAAACTATGGCTACACCTTC.

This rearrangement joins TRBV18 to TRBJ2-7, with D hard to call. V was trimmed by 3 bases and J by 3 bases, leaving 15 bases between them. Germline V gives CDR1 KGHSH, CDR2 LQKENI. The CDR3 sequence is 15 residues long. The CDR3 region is CASSPMIGEIYEQYF. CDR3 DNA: TGTGCCAGCTCACCGATGATAGGAGAGATCTACGAGCAGTACTTC.

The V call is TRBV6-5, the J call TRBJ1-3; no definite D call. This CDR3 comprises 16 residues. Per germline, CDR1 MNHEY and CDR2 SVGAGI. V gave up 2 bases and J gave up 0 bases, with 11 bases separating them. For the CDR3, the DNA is TGTGCCAGCAGTTACCGGTACCCGGGCTCTGGAAACACCATATATTTT. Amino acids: CASSYRYPGSGNTIYF.

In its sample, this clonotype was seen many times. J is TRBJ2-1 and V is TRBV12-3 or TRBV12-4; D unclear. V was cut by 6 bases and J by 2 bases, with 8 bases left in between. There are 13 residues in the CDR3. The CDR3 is CASRGPAYNEQFF. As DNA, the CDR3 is TGTGCCAGCAGAGGCCCAGCCTACAATGAGCAGTTCTTC.

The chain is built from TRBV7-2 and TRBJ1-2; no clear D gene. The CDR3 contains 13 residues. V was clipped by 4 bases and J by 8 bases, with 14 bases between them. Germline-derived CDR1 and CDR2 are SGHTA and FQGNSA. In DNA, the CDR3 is TGTGCCAGCAGCTCCTTCACCGAGGACGGCTACACCTTC. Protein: CASSSFTEDGYTF. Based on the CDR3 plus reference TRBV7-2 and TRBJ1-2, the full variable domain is GAGVSQSPSNKVTEKGKDVELRCDPISGHTALYWYRQSLGQGLEFLIYFQGNSAPDKSGLPSDRFSAERTGGSVSTLTIQRTQQEDSAVYLCASSSFTEDGYTFGSGTRLTVV.

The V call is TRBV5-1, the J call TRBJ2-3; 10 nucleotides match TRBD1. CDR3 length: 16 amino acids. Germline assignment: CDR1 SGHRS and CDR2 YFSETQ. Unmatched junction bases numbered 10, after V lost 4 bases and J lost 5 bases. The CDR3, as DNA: TGCGCCAGCAGCCTCTCTAGCGACAGGGGGCGAGATACGCAGTATTTT. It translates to CASSLSSDRGRDTQYF.

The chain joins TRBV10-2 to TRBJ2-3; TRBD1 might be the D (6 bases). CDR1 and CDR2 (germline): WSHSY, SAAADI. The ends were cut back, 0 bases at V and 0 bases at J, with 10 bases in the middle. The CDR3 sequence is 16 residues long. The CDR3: CASSESGGPSTDTQYF. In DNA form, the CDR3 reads TGCGCCAGCAGTGAGTCAGGGGGTCCTAGCACAGATACGCAGTATTTT.

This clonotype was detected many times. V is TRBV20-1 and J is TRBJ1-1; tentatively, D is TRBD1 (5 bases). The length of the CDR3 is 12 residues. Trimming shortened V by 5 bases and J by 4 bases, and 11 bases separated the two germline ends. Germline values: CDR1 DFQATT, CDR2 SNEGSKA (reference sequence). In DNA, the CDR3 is TGCAGTGCTTCCCATGGGGGCACTGAAGCTTTCTTT. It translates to CSASHGGTEAFF.

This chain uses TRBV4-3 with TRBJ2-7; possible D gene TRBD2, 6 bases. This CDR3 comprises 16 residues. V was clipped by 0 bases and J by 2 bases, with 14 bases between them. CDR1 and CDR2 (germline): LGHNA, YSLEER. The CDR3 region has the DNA TGCGCCAGCAGCCAAGATTTATCATCTAGCGCCTACGAGCAGTACTTC. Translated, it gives CASSQDLSSSAYEQYF.

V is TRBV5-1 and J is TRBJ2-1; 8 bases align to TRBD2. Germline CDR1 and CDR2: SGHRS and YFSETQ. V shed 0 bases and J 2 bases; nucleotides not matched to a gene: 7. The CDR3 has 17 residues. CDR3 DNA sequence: TGCGCCAGCAGCTTGGCGGGGGGGCTATTGACCTACAATGAGCAGTTCTTC. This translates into CASSLAGGLLTYNEQFF.

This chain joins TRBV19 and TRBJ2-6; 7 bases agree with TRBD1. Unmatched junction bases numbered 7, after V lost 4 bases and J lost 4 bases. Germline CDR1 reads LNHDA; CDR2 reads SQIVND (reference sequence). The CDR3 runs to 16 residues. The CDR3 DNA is TGTGCCAGTAGTACCTCCGACAGGGCCGGGGCCAACGTCCTGACTTTC. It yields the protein CASSTSDRAGANVLTF.

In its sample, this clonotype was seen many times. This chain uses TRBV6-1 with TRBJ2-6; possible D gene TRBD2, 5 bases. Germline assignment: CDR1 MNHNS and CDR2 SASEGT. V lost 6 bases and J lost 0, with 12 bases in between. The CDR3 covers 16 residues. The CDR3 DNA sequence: TGTGCCAGCAGCCGGTTTGGACTCTCTGGGGCCAACGTCCTGACTTTC. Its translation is CASSRFGLSGANVLTF.

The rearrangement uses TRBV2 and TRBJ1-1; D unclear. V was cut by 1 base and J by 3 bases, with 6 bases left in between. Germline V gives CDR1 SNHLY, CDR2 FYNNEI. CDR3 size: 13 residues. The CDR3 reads CASSEGRYTEAFF. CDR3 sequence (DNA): TGTGCCAGCAGTGAAGGCAGATACACTGAAGCTTTCTTT.

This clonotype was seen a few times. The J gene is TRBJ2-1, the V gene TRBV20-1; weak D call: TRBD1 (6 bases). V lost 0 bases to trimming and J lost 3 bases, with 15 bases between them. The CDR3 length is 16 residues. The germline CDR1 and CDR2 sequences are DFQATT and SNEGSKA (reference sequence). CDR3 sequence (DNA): TGCAGTGCTAGAGAAAGAAGGGACAACCTCTACAATGAGCAGTTCTTC. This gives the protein CSARERRDNLYNEQFF.

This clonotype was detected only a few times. The chain's CDR3 is CASSFRTGGFTGELFF. The CDR3 nucleotides are TGTGCCAGCAGCTTCCGGACAGGGGGCTTCACCGGGGAGCTGTTTTTT. This rearrangement joins TRBV5-8 to TRBJ2-2; 11 nucleotides line up with TRBD1. V dropped 2 bases and J dropped 4; count of bases not matched to a gene: 4. The CDR3 sequence is 16 residues long. The germline CDR1 and CDR2 sequences are SGHTS and YDEGEE.

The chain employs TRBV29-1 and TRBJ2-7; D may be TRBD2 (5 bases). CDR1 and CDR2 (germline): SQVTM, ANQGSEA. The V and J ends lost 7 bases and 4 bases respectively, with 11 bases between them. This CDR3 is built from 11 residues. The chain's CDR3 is CSAGWEYEQYF. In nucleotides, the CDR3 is TGCAGCGCTGGATGGGAGTACGAGCAGTACTTC.

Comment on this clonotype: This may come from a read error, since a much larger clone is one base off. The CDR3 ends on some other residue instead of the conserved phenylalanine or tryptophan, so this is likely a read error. Written as DNA, the CDR3 is TGTGCCAGCAGTTTAATGGTAGGGAGCTACGAGCAGTACTTA. This translates into CASSLMVGSYEQYL. V and J are TRBV12-3 or TRBV12-4 and TRBJ2-7; maybe TRBD2 (5 bases). The CDR3 loop spans 14 amino acids. The ends were cut back, 2 bases at V and 3 bases at J, with 11 bases in the middle.

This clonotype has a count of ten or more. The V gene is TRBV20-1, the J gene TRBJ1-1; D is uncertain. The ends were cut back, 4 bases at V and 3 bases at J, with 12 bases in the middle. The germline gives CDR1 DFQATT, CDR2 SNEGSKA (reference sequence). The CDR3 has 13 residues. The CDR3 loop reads CSATSGQDTEAFF. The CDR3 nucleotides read TGCAGTGCTACCTCCGGGCAGGACACTGAAGCTTTCTTT.

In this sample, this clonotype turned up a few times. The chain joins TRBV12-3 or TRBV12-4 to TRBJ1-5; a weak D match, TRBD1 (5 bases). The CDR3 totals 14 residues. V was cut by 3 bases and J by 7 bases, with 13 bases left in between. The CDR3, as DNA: TGTGCCAGCAGTTTTCGGGGCAGCGGGCAGCCCCAGCATTTT. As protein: CASSFRGSGQPQHF.

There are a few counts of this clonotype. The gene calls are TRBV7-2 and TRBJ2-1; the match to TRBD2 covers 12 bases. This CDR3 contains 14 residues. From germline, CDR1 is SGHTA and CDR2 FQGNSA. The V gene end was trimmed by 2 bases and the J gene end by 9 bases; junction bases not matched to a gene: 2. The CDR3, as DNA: TGTGCCAGCAGCTTACTAGCGGGGGGGGGTGAGCAGTTCTTC. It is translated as CASSLLAGGGEQFF.

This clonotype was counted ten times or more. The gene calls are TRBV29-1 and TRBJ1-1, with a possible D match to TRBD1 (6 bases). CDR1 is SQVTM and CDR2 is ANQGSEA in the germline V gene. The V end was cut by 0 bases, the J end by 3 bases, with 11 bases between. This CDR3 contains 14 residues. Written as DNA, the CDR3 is TGCAGCGTTGAAGATCTACGACAGGACACTGAAGCTTTCTTT. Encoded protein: CSVEDLRQDTEAFF. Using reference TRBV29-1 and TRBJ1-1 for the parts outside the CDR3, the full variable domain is SAVISQKPSRDICQRGTSLTIQCQVDSQVTMMFWYRQQPGQSLTLIATANQGSEATYESGFVIDKFPISRPNLTFSTLTVSNMSPEDSSIYLCSVEDLRQDTEAFFGQGTRLTVV.